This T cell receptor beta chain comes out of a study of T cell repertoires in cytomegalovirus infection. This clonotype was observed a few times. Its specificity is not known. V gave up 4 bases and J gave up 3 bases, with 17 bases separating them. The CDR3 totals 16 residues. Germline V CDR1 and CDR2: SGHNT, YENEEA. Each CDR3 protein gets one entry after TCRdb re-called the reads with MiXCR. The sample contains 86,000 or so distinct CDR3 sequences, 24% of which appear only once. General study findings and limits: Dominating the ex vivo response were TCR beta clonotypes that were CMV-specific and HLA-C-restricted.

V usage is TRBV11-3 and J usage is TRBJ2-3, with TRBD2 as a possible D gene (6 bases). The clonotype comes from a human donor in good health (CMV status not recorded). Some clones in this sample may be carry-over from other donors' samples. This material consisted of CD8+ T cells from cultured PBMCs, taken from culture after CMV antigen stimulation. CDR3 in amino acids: CASSWGGGRTTDTQYF. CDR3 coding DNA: TGTGCCAGCAGCTGGGGAGGAGGCAGGACAACAGATACGCAGTATTTT.